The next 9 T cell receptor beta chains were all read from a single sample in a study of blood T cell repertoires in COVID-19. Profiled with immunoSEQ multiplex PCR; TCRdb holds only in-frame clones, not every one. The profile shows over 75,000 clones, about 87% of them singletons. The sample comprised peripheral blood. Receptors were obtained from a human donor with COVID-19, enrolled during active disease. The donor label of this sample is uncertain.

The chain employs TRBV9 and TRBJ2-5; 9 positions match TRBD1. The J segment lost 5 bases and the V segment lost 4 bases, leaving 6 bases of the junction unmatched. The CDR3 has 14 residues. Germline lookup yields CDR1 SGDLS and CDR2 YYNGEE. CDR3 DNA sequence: TGTGCCAGCAGCCTTGGGACAGGGAGGGAGACCCAGTACTTC. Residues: CASSLGTGRETQYF.

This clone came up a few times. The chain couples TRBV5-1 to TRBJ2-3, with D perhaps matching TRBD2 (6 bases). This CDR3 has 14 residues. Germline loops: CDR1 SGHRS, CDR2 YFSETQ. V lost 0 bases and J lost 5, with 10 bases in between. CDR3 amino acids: CASSLVWGEDTQYF. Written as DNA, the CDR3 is TGCGCCAGCAGCTTGGTGTGGGGGGAAGATACGCAGTATTTT.

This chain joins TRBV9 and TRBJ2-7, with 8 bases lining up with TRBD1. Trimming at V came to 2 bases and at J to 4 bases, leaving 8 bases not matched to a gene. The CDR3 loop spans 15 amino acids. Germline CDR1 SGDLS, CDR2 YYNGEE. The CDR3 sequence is CASSVIRTGMYEQYF. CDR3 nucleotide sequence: TGTGCCAGCAGCGTGATAAGGACAGGGATGTACGAGCAGTACTTC.

The CDR3: CASSLDTYQPQHF. The CDR3 coding sequence is TGTGCCAGCAGCTTAGACACCTATCAGCCCCAGCATTTT. The chain carries TRBV11-1 and TRBJ1-5; no reliable D call. CDR3 size: 13 residues. V was shortened by 1 base and J by 5 bases, with 6 bases between the two germline ends. Germline V lookup: CDR1 SGHAT, CDR2 FQDESV (reference sequence).

The CDR3 sequence: CATSAPADNTGELFF. CDR3 DNA sequence: TGTGCCACCAGTGCTCCAGCGGATAACACCGGGGAGCTGTTTTTT. This sequence joins TRBV24-1 and TRBJ2-2, with D perhaps matching TRBD2 (5 bases). CDR3 length equals 15 residues. V lost 5 bases to trimming and J lost 2 bases, with 11 bases between them. Germline V lookup: CDR1 KGHDR, CDR2 SFDVKD.

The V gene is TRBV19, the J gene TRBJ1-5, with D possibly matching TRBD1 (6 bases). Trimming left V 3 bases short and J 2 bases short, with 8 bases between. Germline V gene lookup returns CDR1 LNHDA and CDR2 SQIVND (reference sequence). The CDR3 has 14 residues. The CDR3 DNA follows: TGTGCCAGTAGTATGGACAGCGGCAATCAGCCCCAGCATTTT. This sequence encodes CASSMDSGNQPQHF.

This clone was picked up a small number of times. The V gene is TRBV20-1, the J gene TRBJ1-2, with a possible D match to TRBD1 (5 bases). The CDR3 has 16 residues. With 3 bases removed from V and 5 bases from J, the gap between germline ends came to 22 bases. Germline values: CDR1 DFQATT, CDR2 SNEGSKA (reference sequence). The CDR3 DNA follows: TGCAGTGCTAGTCAGGGCTCACCGAACACATTATATGGCTACACCTTC. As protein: CSASQGSPNTLYGYTF.

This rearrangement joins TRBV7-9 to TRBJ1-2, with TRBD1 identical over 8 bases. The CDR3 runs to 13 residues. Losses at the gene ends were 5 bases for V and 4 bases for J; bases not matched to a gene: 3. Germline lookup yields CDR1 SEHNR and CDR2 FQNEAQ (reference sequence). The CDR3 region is CASSRTGFYGYTF. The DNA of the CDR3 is TGTGCCAGCAGCCGGACAGGGTTCTATGGCTACACCTTC.

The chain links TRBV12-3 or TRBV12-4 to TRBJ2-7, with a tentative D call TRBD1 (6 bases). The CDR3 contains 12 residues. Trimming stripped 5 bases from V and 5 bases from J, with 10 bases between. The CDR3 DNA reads TGTGCCAGCAGTCTAAACAGGGACGAGCAGTACTTC. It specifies CASSLNRDEQYF.